This T cell receptor beta chain was profiled in a study of human T cells and chemical hapten exposure. Study-level information: Small differences in pooled library volume mainly drove the variation in TCR yields per sample. General study points: TCRs whose frequency exceeded 1 in 1000 remained the same following DPC sensitization. Relative to controls, expanded TCRs formed significantly more large CDR3 similarity clusters.

Worth noting for this clonotype: Its antigen is currently unknown.

Germline assignment: CDR1 SGDLS and CDR2 YYNGEE. This CDR3 has 14 amino acids. J was trimmed by 4 bases and V by 3 bases; bases with no gene match: 3. Library construction involved attaching unique molecular identifiers to individual cDNA molecules, which allowed quantitative, reproducible TCR counting. TCRdb re-called the RACE reads with MiXCR, one entry per CDR3 protein. Of about 300,000 distinct CDR3 sequences listed, 5.5% are singletons. Time point given: pre-sensitization, week 0. The sample's treatment: therapeutic diphenylcyclopropenone sensitization with weekly scalp DPC. This sequence was found in a woman between 18 and 29 years old with alopecia areata. Some clones in this sample may be carry-over from other donors' samples. The rearrangement uses TRBV9 and TRBJ2-2; TRBD1 matches 7 bases. Sequenced material: whole blood, taken in connection with sensitization to the hapten diphenylcyclopropenone (DPC). The CDR3 protein is CASSGNRGTGELFF. CDR3 nucleotides: TGTGCCAGCAGCGGAAACAGGGGCACCGGGGAGCTGTTTTTT.